The 27 T cell receptor beta chains in this list originate from one sample, sequenced in a study of blood T cell repertoires in COVID-19. The method was immunoSEQ multiplex PCR; TCRdb's version includes in-frame clones alone and lacks a portion of them. The sample holds around 41,000 clones, roughly 81% seen once. The sequencing sample was made of peripheral blood. The source is a human donor in a cohort sampled during active COVID-19.

V gene TRBV24-1 combines with J gene TRBJ2-1; TRBD2 agrees at 7 bases. V lost 3 bases to trimming and J lost 5 bases; unmatched junction nucleotides: 9. CDR1 and CDR2 from the germline V gene are KGHDR and SFDVKD. The CDR3 is 16 amino acids. For the CDR3, the DNA is TGTGCCACCAGTGATCGGAGTAGCGGGCCCCACAATGAGCAGTTCTTC. Protein sequence: CATSDRSSGPHNEQFF.

The sample holds a few counts of this clone. This chain uses TRBV18 with TRBJ2-7; 12 bases map to TRBD2. The CDR3 consists of 16 residues. Germline V lookup: CDR1 KGHSH, CDR2 LQKENI. Germline trimming cut 4 bases from V and 5 bases from J; bases unmatched to any gene: 9. CDR3 protein: CASSLGTSGRFNEQYF. In DNA, the CDR3 is TGTGCCAGCTCACTGGGGACTAGCGGGCGCTTCAACGAGCAGTACTTC.

This chain uses TRBV12-5 with TRBJ2-3, with TRBD1 matching over 9 bases. The CDR3 has 20 residues. The germline V gene has CDR1 LGHNT and CDR2 FRNRAP. The V segment lost 0 bases and the J segment 0 bases; nucleotides outside the gene matches: 13. The CDR3 sequence: CASGLVVTGGLGYSTDTQYF. The CDR3 DNA follows: TGTGCTAGTGGTTTGGTAGTCACAGGGGGCTTGGGATATAGCACAGATACGCAGTATTTT.

V gene TRBV15 combines with J gene TRBJ2-7, with TRBD2 identical over 9 bases. The CDR3 is made up of 16 amino acids. Germline CDR1 and CDR2: LNHNV and YYDKDF (reference sequence). V dropped 1 base and J dropped 3; count of bases not matched to a gene: 7. CDR3 bases: TGTGCCACCAGCAGAGGGGCTAGCGGGGCCAACTACGAGCAGTACTTC. Residues: CATSRGASGANYEQYF.

This clone has more than one count but fewer than ten. This chain joins TRBV18 and TRBJ2-1, with a tentative D call TRBD1 (6 bases). This CDR3 has 13 amino acids. Germline values: CDR1 KGHSH, CDR2 LQKENI. Trimming removed 1 base at V and 10 bases at J, with 11 bases between. The CDR3 DNA is TGTGCCAGCTCACCACGGGGGCCCCGGGAGCAGTTCTTC. Its translation: CASSPRGPREQFF.

The genes are TRBV29-1 and TRBJ1-2; D might be TRBD1 (5 bases). V gave up 6 bases and J gave up 3 bases, with 11 bases separating them. In germline, CDR1 is SQVTM, CDR2 ANQGSEA. The CDR3 covers 12 residues. The CDR3 sequence is CSVLTGDYGYTF. In DNA, the CDR3 is TGCAGCGTGCTAACAGGAGACTATGGCTACACCTTC.

Only one count was recorded for this clone. The chain is built from TRBV7-8 and TRBJ2-2; TRBD2 is a possible D gene (6 bases). V lost 7 bases and J lost 2, with 17 bases in between. The CDR3 runs 16 residues. The germline V gene has CDR1 SGHVS and CDR2 FQNEAQ. In DNA, the CDR3 is TGTGCCAGCAATCAGAGGGGTAGCGGAAACACCGGGGAGCTGTTTTTT. Translated, it gives CASNQRGSGNTGELFF.

V usage is TRBV7-2 and J usage is TRBJ1-2; D might be TRBD1 (5 bases). Germline loops: CDR1 SGHTA, CDR2 FQGNSA. The CDR3 contains 15 residues. V gave up 4 bases and J gave up 8 bases, with 20 bases separating them. The chain's CDR3 is CASSSFWGEAVGYTF. In DNA, the CDR3 is TGTGCCAGCAGCTCGTTCTGGGGGGAGGCGGTAGGCTACACCTTC.

As regards this clone: Other DNA sequences from this sample encode an identical CDR3 as well. This chain links TRBV11-2 with TRBJ2-4; 7 bases line up with TRBD1. With V trimmed by 5 bases and J by 2 bases, 3 bases remained unmatched. The germline V gene has CDR1 SGHAT and CDR2 FQNNGV. The CDR3 sequence is 14 residues long. In nucleotides, the CDR3 is TGTGCCAGCAGCCTACAGGGGTCCAAAAACATTCAGTACTTC. Its translation: CASSLQGSKNIQYF.

The gene calls are TRBV11-2 and TRBJ2-3; the match to TRBD2 covers 10 bases. Unmatched junction bases numbered 6, after V lost 2 bases and J lost 7 bases. The CDR3 is 15 residues long. Germline CDR1 reads SGHAT; CDR2 reads FQNNGV. Written as DNA, the CDR3 is TGTGCCAGCAGCTTAAGTATAGCGGGGGGAAATACGCAGTATTTT. It yields the protein CASSLSIAGGNTQYF.

CDR3 amino acids: CASSEWGGTEAFF. The CDR3 DNA reads as TGTGCCAGCAGTGAGTGGGGGGGGACTGAAGCTTTCTTT. The genes are TRBV6-1 and TRBJ1-1; tentatively, D is TRBD1 (5 bases). The CDR3 runs 13 residues. Deletions cut 3 bases from V and 5 bases from J, with 10 bases between. Germline CDR1 and CDR2: MNHNS and SASEGT.

This sequence joins TRBV18 and TRBJ2-5, with D unresolved. The V and J ends lost 4 bases and 2 bases respectively, with 8 bases between them. Germline V gene data show CDR1 as KGHSH and CDR2 as LQKENI. This CDR3 has 13 amino acids. In nucleotides, the CDR3 is TGTGCCAGCTCACTTAGTGTTCAAGAGACCCAGTACTTC. Translated: CASSLSVQETQYF.

The J gene is TRBJ2-2, the V gene TRBV18; 7 nucleotides agree with TRBD1. Losses at the gene ends were 4 bases for V and 4 bases for J; bases not matched to a gene: 9. Germline values: CDR1 KGHSH, CDR2 LQKENI. The CDR3 has 16 residues. The chain's CDR3 is CASSRETGIFTGELFF. CDR3 nucleotides: TGTGCCAGCTCACGAGAGACAGGGATCTTCACCGGGGAGCTGTTTTTT.

The chain joins TRBV11-3 to TRBJ2-3; possibly TRBD2 for D (5 bases). Per germline, CDR1 SGHNT and CDR2 YENEEA. Trimming took off 4 bases at V and 9 bases at J, with 14 bases between the two ends. This CDR3 comprises 13 residues. CDR3 in amino acids: CASSSSTTGTQYF. As DNA, the CDR3 is TGTGCCAGCAGCTCGTCGACTACTGGGACGCAGTATTTT.

The J gene is TRBJ1-1, the V gene TRBV29-1; D is undetermined. This CDR3 comprises 10 residues. Germline V CDR1 and CDR2: SQVTM, ANQGSEA. Trimming pared 7 bases from V and 2 bases from J, leaving 5 bases between. The CDR3 region is CSGENTEAFF. The CDR3 bases are TGCAGCGGCGAAAACACTGAAGCTTTCTTT.

This clone appeared a few times. This chain connects TRBV5-5 to TRBJ2-7; D is perhaps TRBD1 (7 bases). Germline V lookup: CDR1 SGHKS, CDR2 YYEKEE (reference sequence). Trimming removed 0 bases from V and 7 bases from J, with 8 bases in between. This CDR3 is built from 12 residues. The CDR3, as DNA: TGTGCCAGCAGCTTGGCAGGGGGGGAGCAGTACTTC. Its protein is CASSLAGGEQYF.

V is TRBV19 and J is TRBJ2-2; 9 bases fit TRBD1. Germline CDR1 and CDR2: LNHDA and SQIVND (reference sequence). The CDR3 has 14 amino acids. Trimming cost V 6 bases and J 4 bases; bases outside gene matches: 3. This CDR3 is CASRGTGITGELFF. In DNA form, the CDR3 reads TGTGCCAGTAGGGGGACAGGGATCACCGGGGAGCTGTTTTTT. Together with reference TRBV19 and TRBJ2-2, the CDR3 gives the full variable domain: DGGITQSPKYLFRKEGQNVTLSCEQNLNHDAMYWYRQDPGQGLRLIYYSQIVNDFQKGDIAEGYSVSREKKESFPLTVTSAQKNPTAFYLCASRGTGITGELFFGEGSRLTVL.

CDR3 region: CASSDGRIYEQYF. The DNA for the CDR3 is TGTGCCAGCAGTGATGGCAGGATTTACGAGCAGTACTTC. The chain recombines TRBV2 with TRBJ2-7; D gene uncertain. The CDR3 extends over 13 amino acids. V gave up 3 bases and J gave up 4 bases, with 10 bases separating them. In germline, CDR1 is SNHLY, CDR2 FYNNEI.

The chain has TRBV5-1 and TRBJ1-6; 7 nucleotides align to TRBD1. Per the germline V gene, CDR1 is SGHRS and CDR2 is YFSETQ. CDR3 length equals 14 residues. The junction had 10 bases not matched to a gene; V was cut back by 5 bases and J by 11 bases. The CDR3 nucleotides are TGCGCCAGCAGTCGTGGACAGGATGGTACACCCCTCCACTTT. Translation gives CASSRGQDGTPLHF.

This chain joins TRBV23-1 and TRBJ2-2, with D possibly matching TRBD2 (5 bases). TRBV23-1 is flagged as an ORF with uncertain function. V dropped 0 bases and J dropped 6 bases, with 8 bases sitting between them. This CDR3 has 14 amino acids. CDR3 residues: CASSQSPGSGELFF. CDR3 in DNA: TGCGCCAGCAGTCAATCGCCGGGGTCCGGGGAGCTGTTTTTT.

The chain employs TRBV9 and TRBJ2-1; 7 positions match TRBD2. The V and J ends lost 3 bases and 0 bases, in that order; junction bases with no gene match: 6. The germline V gene has CDR1 SGDLS and CDR2 YYNGEE. The CDR3 has 16 amino acids. CDR3 residues: CASSDHRLASYNEQFF. As DNA, the CDR3 is TGTGCCAGCAGCGACCACCGACTAGCCTCCTACAATGAGCAGTTCTTC.

The chain carries TRBV5-1 and TRBJ1-2; TRBD1 might be the D (5 bases). V was shortened by 2 bases and J by 8 bases, with 10 bases between the two germline ends. The CDR3 has 12 residues. In germline, CDR1 is SGHRS, CDR2 YFSETQ. CDR3 loop: CASSFGQGGYTF. The DNA for the CDR3 is TGCGCCAGCAGCTTTGGGCAGGGAGGCTACACCTTC.

The chain recombines TRBV16 with TRBJ1-4; TRBD1 matches 9 bases. Trimming at V came to 2 bases and at J to 10 bases, leaving 8 bases not matched to a gene. This CDR3 has 15 residues. CDR1 and CDR2 from the germline V gene are KGHSY and FQNENV. The CDR3 reads CASSQPGQGSGKLFF. CDR3 bases: TGTGCCAGCAGCCAACCGGGACAGGGTTCGGGAAAACTGTTTTTT.

The chain links TRBV7-2 to TRBJ2-1; 10 nucleotides line up with TRBD2. The CDR3 extends over 15 amino acids. V lost 5 bases, J lost 14 bases, and 15 bases stayed unmatched. Germline V gene data show CDR1 as SGHTA and CDR2 as FQGNSA. The CDR3 is CASSPWMSGGASEFF. CDR3 DNA sequence: TGTGCCAGCAGCCCCTGGATGAGCGGGGGGGCTTCTGAGTTCTTC.

The chain is built from TRBV7-2 and TRBJ2-7; no firm D call. V lost 2 bases to trimming and J lost 2 bases, with 13 bases between them. The CDR3 runs to 15 residues. The V gene's germline CDR1 is SGHTA and CDR2 FQGNSA. For the CDR3, the DNA is TGTGCCAGCAGCTTAAGCTTTGGGCGTACCTACGAGCAGTACTTC. This codes for CASSLSFGRTYEQYF.

By its share, this clone is medium-sized (0.01 to 0.1%). The chain recombines TRBV5-4 with TRBJ1-1; 8 bases line up with TRBD1. CDR3 length equals 14 residues. Trimming removed 2 bases from V and 3 bases from J; junction bases left unmatched: 3. Germline values: CDR1 SGHNT, CDR2 YYREEE (reference sequence). The CDR3: CASSLETGDTEAFF. For the CDR3, the DNA is TGTGCCAGCAGCTTAGAGACAGGGGACACTGAAGCTTTCTTT.

This chain connects TRBV11-2 to TRBJ2-2; D possibly corresponds to TRBD1 (5 bases). CDR3 length equals 14 residues. Trimming cost V 11 bases and J 1 base, with 14 bases left between them. CDR1 is SGHAT and CDR2 is FQNNGV in the germline V gene. The CDR3 nucleotides read TGTGCCGGGCAACCTACAGGGAACACCGGGGAGCTGTTTTTT. Translation gives CAGQPTGNTGELFF.